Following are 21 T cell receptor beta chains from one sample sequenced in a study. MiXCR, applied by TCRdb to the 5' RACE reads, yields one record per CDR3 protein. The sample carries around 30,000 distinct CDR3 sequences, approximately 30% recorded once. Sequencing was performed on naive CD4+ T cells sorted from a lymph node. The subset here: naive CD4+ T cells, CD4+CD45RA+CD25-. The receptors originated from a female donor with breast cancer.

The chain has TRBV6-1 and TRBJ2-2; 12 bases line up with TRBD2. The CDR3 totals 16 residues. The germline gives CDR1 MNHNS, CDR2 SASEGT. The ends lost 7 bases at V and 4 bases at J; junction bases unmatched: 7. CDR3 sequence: CASKASGGGRTGELFF. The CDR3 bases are TGTGCCAGCAAAGCTAGCGGGGGGGGTCGCACCGGGGAGCTGTTTTTT.

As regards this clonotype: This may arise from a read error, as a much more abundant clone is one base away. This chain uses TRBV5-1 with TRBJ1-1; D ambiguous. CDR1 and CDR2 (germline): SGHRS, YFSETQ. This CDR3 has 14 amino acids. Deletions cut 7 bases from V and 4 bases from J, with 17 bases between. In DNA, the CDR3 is TGCGCCAGCTACGAAGTGGGAAGCCGCACTGAAGCTTTCTTT. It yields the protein CASYEVGSRTEAFF.

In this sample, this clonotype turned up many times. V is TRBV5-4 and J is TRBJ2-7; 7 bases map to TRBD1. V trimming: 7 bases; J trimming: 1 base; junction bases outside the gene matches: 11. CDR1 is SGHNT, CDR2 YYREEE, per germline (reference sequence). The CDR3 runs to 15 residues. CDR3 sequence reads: CASGEHPTGSYEQYF. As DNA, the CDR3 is TGTGCCAGCGGCGAGCACCCGACAGGGTCCTACGAGCAGTACTTC.

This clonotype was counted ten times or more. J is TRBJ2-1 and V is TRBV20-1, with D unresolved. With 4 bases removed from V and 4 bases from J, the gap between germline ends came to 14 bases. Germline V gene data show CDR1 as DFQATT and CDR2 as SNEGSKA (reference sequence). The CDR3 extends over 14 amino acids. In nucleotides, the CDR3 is TGCAGTGCTATTTCTTCCGTGGGTTACAATGAGCAGTTCTTC. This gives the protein CSAISSVGYNEQFF.

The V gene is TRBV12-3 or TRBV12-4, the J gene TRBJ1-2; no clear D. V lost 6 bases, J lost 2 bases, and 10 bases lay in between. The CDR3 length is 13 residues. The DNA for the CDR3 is TGTGCCAGCAGCCACCGCGACAACTATGGCTACACCTTC. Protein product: CASSHRDNYGYTF.

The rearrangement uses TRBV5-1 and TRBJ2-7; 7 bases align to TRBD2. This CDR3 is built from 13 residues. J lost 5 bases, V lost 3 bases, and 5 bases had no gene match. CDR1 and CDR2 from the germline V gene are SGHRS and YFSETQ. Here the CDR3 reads CASSYGGNDEQYF. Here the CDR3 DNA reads TGCGCCAGCAGCTACGGGGGGAACGACGAGCAGTACTTC.

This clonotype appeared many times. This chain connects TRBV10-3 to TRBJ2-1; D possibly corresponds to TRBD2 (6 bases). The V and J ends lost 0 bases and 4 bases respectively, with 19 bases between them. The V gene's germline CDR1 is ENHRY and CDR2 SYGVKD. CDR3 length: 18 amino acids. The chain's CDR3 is CAISESRRGSGLYNEQFF. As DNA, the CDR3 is TGTGCCATCAGTGAGTCGAGGCGGGGTAGCGGCTTGTACAATGAGCAGTTCTTC.

The chain's CDR3 is CASTKGGANVLTF. DNA for the CDR3: TGTGCCAGCACTAAGGGTGGGGCCAACGTCCTGACTTTC. The V call is TRBV28, the J call TRBJ2-6; D ambiguous. Germline V gene lookup returns CDR1 MDHEN and CDR2 SYDVKM. There are 13 residues in the CDR3. Trimming stripped 7 bases from V and 3 bases from J, with 7 bases between.

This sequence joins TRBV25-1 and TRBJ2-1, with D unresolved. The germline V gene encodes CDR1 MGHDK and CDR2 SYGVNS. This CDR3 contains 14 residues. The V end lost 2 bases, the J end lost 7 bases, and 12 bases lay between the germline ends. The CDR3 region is CASSEVGSRNEQFF. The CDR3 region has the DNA TGTGCCAGCAGTGAAGTCGGAAGCCGGAATGAGCAGTTCTTC.

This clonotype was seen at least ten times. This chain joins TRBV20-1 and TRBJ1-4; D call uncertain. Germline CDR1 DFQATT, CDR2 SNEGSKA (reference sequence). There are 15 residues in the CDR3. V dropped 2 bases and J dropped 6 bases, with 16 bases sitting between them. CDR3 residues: CSARPITRSDEKLFF. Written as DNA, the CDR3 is TGCAGTGCTAGACCCATAACAAGAAGTGATGAAAAACTGTTTTTT.

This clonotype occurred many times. The CDR3 region has the DNA TGTGCCAGCAGTTCTATGTCAGGACACAAAGAGACCCAGTACTTC. It encodes CASSSMSGHKETQYF. The chain combines TRBV6-6 with TRBJ2-5; perhaps TRBD1 as D (5 bases). The V gene lost 4 bases and the J gene lost 3 bases, with 15 bases spanning the gap. Germline values: CDR1 MNHNY, CDR2 SVGAGI (reference sequence). CDR3 length: 15 amino acids.

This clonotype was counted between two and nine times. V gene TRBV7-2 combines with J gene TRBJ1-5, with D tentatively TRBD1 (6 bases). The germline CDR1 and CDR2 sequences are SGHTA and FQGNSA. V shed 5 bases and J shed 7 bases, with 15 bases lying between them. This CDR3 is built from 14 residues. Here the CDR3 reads CASSPPGVGQPQHF. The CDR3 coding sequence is TGTGCCAGCAGCCCTCCAGGGGTAGGACAGCCCCAGCATTTT. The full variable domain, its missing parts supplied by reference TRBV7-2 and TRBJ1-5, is GAGVSQSPSNKVTEKGKDVELRCDPISGHTALYWYRQSLGQGLEFLIYFQGNSAPDKSGLPSDRFSAERTGGSVSTLTIQRTQQEDSAVYLCASSPPGVGQPQHFGDGTRLSIL.

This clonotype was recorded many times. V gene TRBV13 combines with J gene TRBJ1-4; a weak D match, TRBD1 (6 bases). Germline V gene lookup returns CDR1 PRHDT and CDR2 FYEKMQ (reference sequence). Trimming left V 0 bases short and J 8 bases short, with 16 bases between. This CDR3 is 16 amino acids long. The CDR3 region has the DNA TGTGCCAGCAGCTTAGGCCTAACCGGGGGCAGCGAAAAACTGTTTTTT. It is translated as CASSLGLTGGSEKLFF.

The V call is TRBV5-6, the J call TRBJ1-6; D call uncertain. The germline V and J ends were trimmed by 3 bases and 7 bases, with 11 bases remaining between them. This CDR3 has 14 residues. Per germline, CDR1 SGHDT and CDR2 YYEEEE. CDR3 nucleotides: TGTGCCAGCAGCTCGGGCAGTTCAAATTCACCCCTCCACTTT. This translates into CASSSGSSNSPLHF.

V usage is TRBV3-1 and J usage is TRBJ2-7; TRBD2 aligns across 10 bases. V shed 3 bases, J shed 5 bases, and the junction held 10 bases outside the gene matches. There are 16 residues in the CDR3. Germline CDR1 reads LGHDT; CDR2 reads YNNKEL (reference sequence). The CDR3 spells CASSQNLPSGSNEQYF. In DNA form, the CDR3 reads TGTGCCAGCAGCCAGAATTTGCCTAGCGGGAGTAACGAGCAGTACTTC.

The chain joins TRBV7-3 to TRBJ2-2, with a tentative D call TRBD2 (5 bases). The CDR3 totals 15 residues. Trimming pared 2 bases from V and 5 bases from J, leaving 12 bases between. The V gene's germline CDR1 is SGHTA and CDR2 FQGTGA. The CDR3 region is CASSLAGARTGELFF. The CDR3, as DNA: TGTGCCAGCAGCTTAGCGGGTGCCAGGACCGGGGAGCTGTTTTTT. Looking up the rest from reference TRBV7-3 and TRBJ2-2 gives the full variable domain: GAGVSQTPSNKVTEKGKYVELRCDPISGHTALYWYRQSLGQGPEFLIYFQGTGAADDSGLPNDRFFAVRPEGSVSTLKIQRTERGDSAVYLCASSLAGARTGELFFGEGSRLTVL.

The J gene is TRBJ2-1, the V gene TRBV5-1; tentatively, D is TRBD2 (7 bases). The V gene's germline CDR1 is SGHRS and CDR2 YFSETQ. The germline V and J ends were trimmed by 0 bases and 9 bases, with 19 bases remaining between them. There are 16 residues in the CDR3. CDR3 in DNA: TGCGCCAGCAGCTTGGTCCGGGGGGCGGGGACTGGTGAGCAGTTCTTC. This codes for CASSLVRGAGTGEQFF.

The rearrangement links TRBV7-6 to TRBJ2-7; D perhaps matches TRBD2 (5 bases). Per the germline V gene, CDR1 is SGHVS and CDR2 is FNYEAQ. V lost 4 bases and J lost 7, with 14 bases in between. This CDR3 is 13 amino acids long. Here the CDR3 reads CASSCRRGWEQYF. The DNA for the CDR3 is TGTGCCAGCAGCTGTCGTCGGGGATGGGAGCAGTACTTC.

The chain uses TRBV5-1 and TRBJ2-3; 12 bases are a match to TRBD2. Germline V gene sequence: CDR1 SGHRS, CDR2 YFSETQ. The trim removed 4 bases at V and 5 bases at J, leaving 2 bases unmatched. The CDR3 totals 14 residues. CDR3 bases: TGCGCCAGCAGCCCGGGACTAGCGGGAGATACGCAGTATTTT. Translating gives CASSPGLAGDTQYF.

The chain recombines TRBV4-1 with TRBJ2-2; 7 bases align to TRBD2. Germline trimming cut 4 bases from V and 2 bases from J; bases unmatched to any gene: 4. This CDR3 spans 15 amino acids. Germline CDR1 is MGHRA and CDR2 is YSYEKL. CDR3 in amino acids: CASSRGLDNTGELFF. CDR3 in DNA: TGCGCCAGCAGCCGCGGACTAGACAACACCGGGGAGCTGTTTTTT.

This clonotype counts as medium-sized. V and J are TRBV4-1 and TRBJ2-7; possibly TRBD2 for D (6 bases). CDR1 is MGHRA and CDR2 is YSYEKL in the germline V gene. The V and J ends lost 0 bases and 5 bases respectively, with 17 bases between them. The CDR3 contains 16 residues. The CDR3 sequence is CASSQDLAWRGNEQYF. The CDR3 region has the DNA TGCGCCAGCAGCCAAGATCTGGCCTGGCGGGGAAACGAGCAGTACTTC.